What follows is one T cell receptor beta chain and its context. The entry originates in a study of control samples from healthy donors and cancer patients. Trimming took 6 bases from V and 4 from J, leaving 10 bases between them. The germline V gene encodes CDR1 SGHVS and CDR2 FNYEAQ. The CDR3 has 13 residues. Clones were sequenced by immunoSEQ multiplex PCR, and TCRdb holds only the in-frame ones, with some missing. This table holds 150,000 to 200,000 clones, just over 90% found once. The origin of this receptor is a woman aged 55 to 70 in good health. Sequences were obtained from blood. This sequence joins TRBV7-6 and TRBJ1-5; D not certain. CDR3 DNA sequence: TGTGCCAGCAGTAGTCAAGGGAATCAGCCCCAGCATTTT. The encoded protein is CASSSQGNQPQHF.